This T cell receptor (beta chain) is from a study of regulatory T cells in long-lasting Graves disease. Points from the study as a whole: Persistent disease samples used TRBV28, TRBJ1-2 and TRBJ2-5 preferentially. Persistent Graves' patients showed a TCR diversity that was lower than that of newly diagnosed ones.

Time point of the sample: persistent/refractory GD, antithyroid drugs over 5 years with positive TRAb. RNA isolated from PBMCs was used to make the TCR library. The patients included were those that came from an endocrinology department in Xi'an, China. This clonotype was counted at least ten times. Its antigen is unidentified. CDR3 length: 12 residues. V lost 3 bases, J lost 6 bases, and 6 bases lay in between. With iRepertoire HTBI primers and Arm-PCR of CDR3 regions, TCR beta libraries were built. In TCRdb, the multiplex PCR reads were re-called with MiXCR into one record per CDR3 protein. Of 350,000 to 450,000 distinct CDR3 sequences listed, roughly a fifth are singletons.

The receptor was isolated from a female donor with Graves disease. The chain is built from TRBV12-3 or TRBV12-4 and TRBJ2-4; D uncertain. The source material was peripheral blood mononuclear cells (PBMCs), sampled when the disease was refractory, from a patient treated with antithyroid drugs. CDR3: CASSFGGNIQYF. The CDR3, as DNA: TGTGCCAGCAGTTTCGGCGGAAACATTCAGTACTTC.